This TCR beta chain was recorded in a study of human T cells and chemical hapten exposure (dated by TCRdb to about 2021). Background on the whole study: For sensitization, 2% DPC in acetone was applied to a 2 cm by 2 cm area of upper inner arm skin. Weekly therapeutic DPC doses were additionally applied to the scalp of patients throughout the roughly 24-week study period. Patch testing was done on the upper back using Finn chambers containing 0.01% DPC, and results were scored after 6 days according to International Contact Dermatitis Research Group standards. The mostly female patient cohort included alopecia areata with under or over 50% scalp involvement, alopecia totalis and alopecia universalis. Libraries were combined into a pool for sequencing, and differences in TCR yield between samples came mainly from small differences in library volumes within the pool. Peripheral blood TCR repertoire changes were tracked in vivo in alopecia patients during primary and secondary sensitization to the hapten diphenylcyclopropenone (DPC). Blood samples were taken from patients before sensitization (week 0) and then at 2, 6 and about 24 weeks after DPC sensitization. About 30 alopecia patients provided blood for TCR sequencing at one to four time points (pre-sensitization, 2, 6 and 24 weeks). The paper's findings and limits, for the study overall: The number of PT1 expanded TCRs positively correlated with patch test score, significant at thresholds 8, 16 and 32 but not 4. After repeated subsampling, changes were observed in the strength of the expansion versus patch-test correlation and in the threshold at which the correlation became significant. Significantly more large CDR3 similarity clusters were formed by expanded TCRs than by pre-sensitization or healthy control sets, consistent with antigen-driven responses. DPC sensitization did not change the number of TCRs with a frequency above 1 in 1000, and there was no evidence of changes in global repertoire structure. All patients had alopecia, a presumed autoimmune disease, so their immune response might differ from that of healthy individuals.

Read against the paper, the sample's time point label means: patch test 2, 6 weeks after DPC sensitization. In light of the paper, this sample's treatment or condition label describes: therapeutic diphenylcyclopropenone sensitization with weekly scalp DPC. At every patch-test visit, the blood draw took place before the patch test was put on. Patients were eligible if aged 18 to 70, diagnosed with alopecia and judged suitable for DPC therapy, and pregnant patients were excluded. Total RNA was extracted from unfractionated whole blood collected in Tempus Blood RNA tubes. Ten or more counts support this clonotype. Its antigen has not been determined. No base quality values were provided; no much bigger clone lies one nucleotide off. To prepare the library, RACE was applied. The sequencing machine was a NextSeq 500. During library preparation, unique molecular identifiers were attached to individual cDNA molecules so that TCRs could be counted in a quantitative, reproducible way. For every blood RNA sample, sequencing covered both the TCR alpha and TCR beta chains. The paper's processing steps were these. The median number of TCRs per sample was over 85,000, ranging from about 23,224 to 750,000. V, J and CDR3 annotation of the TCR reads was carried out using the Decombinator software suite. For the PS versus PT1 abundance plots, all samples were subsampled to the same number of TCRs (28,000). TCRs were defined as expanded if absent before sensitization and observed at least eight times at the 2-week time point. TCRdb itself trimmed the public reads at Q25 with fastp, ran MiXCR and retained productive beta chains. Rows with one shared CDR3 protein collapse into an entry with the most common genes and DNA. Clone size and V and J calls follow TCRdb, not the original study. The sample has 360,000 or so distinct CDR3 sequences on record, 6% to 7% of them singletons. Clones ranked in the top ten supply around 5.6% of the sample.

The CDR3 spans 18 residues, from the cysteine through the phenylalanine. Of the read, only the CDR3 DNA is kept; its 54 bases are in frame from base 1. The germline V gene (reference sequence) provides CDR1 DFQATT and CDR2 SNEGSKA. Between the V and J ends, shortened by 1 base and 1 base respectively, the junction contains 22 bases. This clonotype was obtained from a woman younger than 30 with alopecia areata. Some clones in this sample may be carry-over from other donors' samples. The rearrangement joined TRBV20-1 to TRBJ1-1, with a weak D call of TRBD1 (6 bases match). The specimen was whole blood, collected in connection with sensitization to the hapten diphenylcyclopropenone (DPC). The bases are TGCAGTGCTAGAGCTGGCATACAAAACGGACAGAGGAACACTGAAGCTTTCTTT. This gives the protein CSARAGIQNGQRNTEAFF.